This TCR beta chain is drawn from a study of T cell changes during pregnancy in multiple sclerosis. Per germline, CDR1 WSHSY and CDR2 SAAADI. V was pared by 0 bases and J by 5 bases, with 10 bases between. The CDR3 spans 15 residues. Profiling relied on immunoSEQ multiplex PCR, and the TCRdb table lists in-frame clones only, not all of them. The sample consists of 45,000 or so clones, approximately 91% of them appearing once. The sequencing used CD8+ T cells from peripheral blood mononuclear cells, collected after pregnancy. This chain links TRBV10-2 with TRBJ1-4, with a weak D call TRBD1 (6 bases). The origin of this receptor is a female donor with multiple sclerosis, enrolled in a pregnancy study. CDR3 protein: CASSESTGLNEKLFF. CDR3 coding DNA: TGCGCCAGCAGTGAGTCCACAGGGTTAAATGAAAAACTGTTTTTT.